A selection of T cell receptor beta chains follows, all from one sample in a study of T cell responses to AZD1222 COVID-19 vaccine. Repertoires were generated with immunoSEQ multiplex PCR, while TCRdb's copy carries only in-frame clones and drops some. The sample has over 65,000 clones; more than 70% are singletons. The input for sequencing was peripheral blood, taken 28 days after the second AZD1222 dose. The source is an adult who received the AZD1222 COVID-19 vaccine. CDR3s include the opening cysteine and the closing phenylalanine or tryptophan. Size tells how often a clone was seen (once, few, many) or the class of an expanded clone, and some rows leave it out.

TRBJ2-3,TRBV13,few,CASSLGLRDSSYF
TRBJ2-7,TRBV6-5,once,CASSYSGGPYEQYF
TRBJ2-3,TRBV19,NA,CASSIRDGMGTDTQYF
TRBJ2-3,TRBV3-1/TRBV3-2,once,CASSLDFTRDMGSDTQYF
TRBJ2-7,TRBV24-1,once,CATSDLPYGRQYF
TRBJ2-7,TRBV19,once,CASRLNSLSYEQYF
TRBJ1-2,TRBV7-2,NA,CASSLEVGGYTF
TRBJ2-5,TRBV5-6,NA,CASSLVGETQYF
TRBJ1-4,TRBV3-1/TRBV3-2,few,CASSQKQGGEKLFF
TRBJ2-1,TRBV5-1,once,CASSPGTSGVTEQFF
TRBJ1-1,TRBV19,NA,CASSILGQGQTEAFF
TRBJ1-1,TRBV5-6,NA,CASSLWTGRNTEAFF
TRBJ1-2,TRBV6-5,NA,CASSYSGVINYGYTF
TRBJ1-1,TRBV12-3/TRBV12-4,NA,CASRARNTEAFF
TRBJ2-1,TRBV7-3,NA,CASSSGLAGDNEQFF